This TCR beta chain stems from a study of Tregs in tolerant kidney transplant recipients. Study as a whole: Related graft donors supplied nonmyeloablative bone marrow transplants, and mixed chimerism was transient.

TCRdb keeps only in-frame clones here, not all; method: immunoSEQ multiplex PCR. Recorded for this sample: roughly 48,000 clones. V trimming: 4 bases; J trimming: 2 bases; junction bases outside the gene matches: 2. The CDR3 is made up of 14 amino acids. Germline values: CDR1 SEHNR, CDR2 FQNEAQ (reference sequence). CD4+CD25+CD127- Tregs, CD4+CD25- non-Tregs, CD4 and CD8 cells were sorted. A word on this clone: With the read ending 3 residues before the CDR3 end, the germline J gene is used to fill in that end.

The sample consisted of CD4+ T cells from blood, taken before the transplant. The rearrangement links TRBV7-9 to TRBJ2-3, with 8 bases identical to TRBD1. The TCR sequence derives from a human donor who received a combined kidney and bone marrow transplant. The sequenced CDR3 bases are TGTGCCAGCAGCTGGACAGGGCCCACAGATACG. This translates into CASSWTGPTDT. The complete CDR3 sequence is CASSWTGPTDTQYF. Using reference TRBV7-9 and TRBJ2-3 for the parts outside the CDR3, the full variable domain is DTGVSQNPRHKITKRGQNVTFRCDPISEHNRLYWYRQTLGQGPEFLTYFQNEAQLEKSRLLSDRFSAERPKGSFSTLEIQRTEQGDSAMYLCASSWTGPTDTQYFGPGTRLTVL.